This T cell receptor beta chain is from a study of CD8+ T cells in alopecia areata. The overall study: A regimen of oral tofacitinib, 5 to 10 mg twice daily, was given to treated patients. Regarding the study as a whole: As there was one nonresponder, how baseline CD8+ expansion relates to response remains uncertain. Within the top 100, expanded CD8+ clones significantly decreased with tofacitinib, as did scalp clonality.

Regarding this clone: Its antigen remains unknown.

RNA was extracted and reverse transcribed into cDNA as the sequencing template. Produced via immunoSEQ multiplex PCR; TCRdb's table is partial and in-frame only. The data contain roughly 180,000 clones, about 53% of them singletons. The treatment here: oral pan-JAK inhibitor, 5-10 mg twice daily. Germline CDR1 is SGHAT and CDR2 is FQNNGV. V lost 5 bases, J lost 6 bases, and 5 bases stayed unmatched. This CDR3 contains 16 residues. This clonotype was sampled from a human donor with alopecia areata. The chain couples TRBV11-2 to TRBJ2-1; the match to TRBD2 covers 15 bases. The input for sequencing was CD8+ T cells sorted from blood, taken at week 24, from a patient treated with tofacitinib. The CDR3 nucleotides read TGTGCCAGCAGCCCGTGGACTAGCGGGGGGGGCAATGAGCAGTTCTTC. It is translated as CASSPWTSGGGNEQFF.